These T cell receptor beta chains were read from a single sample in a study of OX40 agonist ivuxolimab in advanced cancers. TCRdb keeps only in-frame clones here, not all; method: immunoSEQ multiplex PCR. The profile covers roughly 80,000 clones, with around 87% appearing a single time and around 6.5% taken by the ten largest. The sequenced sample was CD4+ or CD8+ T cells sorted from blood, obtained in a trial of the OX40 agonist ivuxolimab. The receptors originated from an adult with an advanced solid tumor such as melanoma, head and neck, liver or kidney cancer. The CDR3 runs from the conserved cysteine through the conserved F or W. A D gene is named only where the DNA matches it firmly. Rows give clone size only sometimes, using once, few, many, or a class for an expanded clone.

-	TRBV19	TRBJ2-1	TRBD2	CASSISSGRPTVNEQFF	TGTGCCAGTAGTATATCTAGCGGGAGACCCACGGTCAATGAGCAGTTCTTC
-	TRBV19	TRBJ1-5	-	CVLRQGNNQPQHF	TGTGTCTTAAGGCAGGGAAACAATCAGCCCCAGCATTTT
-	TRBV9	TRBJ2-7	-	CASSAHPQGNNEQYF	TGTGCCAGCAGCGCCCACCCCCAGGGAAACAACGAGCAGTACTTC
-	TRBV18	TRBJ1-4	TRBD1	CASSLDRSNEKLFF	TGTGCCAGCTCACTGGACAGGAGTAATGAAAAACTGTTTTTT
-	TRBV20-1	TRBJ2-1	-	CSARLLSEQFF	TGCAGTGCTCGACTACTGTCAGAGCAGTTCTTC
-	TRBV18	TRBJ2-4	TRBD2	CASSPSGRVSKNIQYF	TGTGCCAGCTCACCCAGCGGGAGAGTAAGCAAAAACATTCAGTACTTC
-	TRBV6-6	TRBJ2-7	TRBD2	CASSRTSGGISYEQYF	TGTGCCAGCAGTCGGACTAGCGGGGGCATCTCCTACGAGCAGTACTTC
-	TRBV28	TRBJ1-1	-	CASEPSIRAWNTEAFF	TGTGCCAGCGAGCCCTCAATCAGGGCGTGGAACACTGAAGCTTTCTTT
-	TRBV6-1	TRBJ2-3	TRBD1	CASNPTGNTDTQYF	TGTGCCAGCAATCCGACAGGGAACACAGATACGCAGTATTTT
once	TRBV27	TRBJ1-2	-	CASSFFGYTF	TGTGCCAGCAGTTTCTTCGGCTACACCTTC
-	TRBV5-1	TRBJ2-7	TRBD2	CASSISLTSGSYEQYF	TGCGCCAGCAGCATTTCTTTGACTAGCGGCTCCTACGAGCAGTACTTC
once	TRBV20-1	TRBJ1-1	TRBD1	CSAPNRGEAFF	TGCAGTGCTCCGAACAGGGGAGAAGCTTTCTTT
-	TRBV7-9	TRBJ1-1	-	CASSPGAKNTEAFF	TGTGCCAGCAGCCCCGGGGCGAAGAACACTGAAGCTTTCTTT
-	TRBV27	TRBJ2-1	-	CASSLLGLTGEQFF	TGTGCCAGCAGTTTATTAGGTCTGACAGGTGAGCAGTTCTTC
-	TRBV28	TRBJ2-2	-	CASSPLGTAFTNTGELFF	TGTGCCAGCAGTCCCCTAGGGACTGCATTTACGAACACCGGGGAGCTGTTTTTT
once	TRBV6-1	TRBJ1-1	TRBD1	CASSAGTGPSFSMNTEAFF	TGTGCCAGCAGTGCCGGGACAGGGCCTTCATTTTCAATGAACACTGAAGCTTTCTTT
-	TRBV27	TRBJ2-5	-	CASSWGGRGETQYF	TGTGCCAGCAGTTGGGGGGGGCGCGGGGAGACCCAGTACTTC
-	TRBV27	TRBJ2-1	-	CASSSSAQRYNEQFF	TGTGCCAGCAGTTCGTCGGCTCAGCGGTACAATGAGCAGTTCTTC
-	TRBV19	TRBJ2-7	-	CASSTNRGGEQYF	TGTGCCAGTAGTACGAACAGGGGAGGCGAGCAGTACTTC
-	TRBV9	TRBJ1-2	TRBD1	CASSVAGTGQMYGYTF	TGTGCCAGCAGCGTAGCCGGGACAGGGCAAATGTATGGCTACACCTTC
-	TRBV15	TRBJ2-4	-	CATSTAKNIQYF	TGTGCCACCAGCACAGCCAAAAACATTCAGTACTTC
-	TRBV11-2	TRBJ1-1	TRBD1	CASSPRTGGTEAFF	TGTGCCAGCAGCCCGCGGACAGGGGGAACTGAAGCTTTCTTT
-	TRBV7-3	TRBJ2-4	-	CASSSSDLQGLLHF	TGTGCCAGCAGCTCGTCTGACCTTCAGGGACTCCTACACTTC
-	TRBV6-5	TRBJ2-3	TRBD2	CASSRAGGSDTQYF	TGTGCCAGCAGTCGAGCGGGAGGGTCAGATACGCAGTATTTT
-	TRBV7-2	TRBJ2-3	-	CASSLVSRTDTQYF	TGTGCCAGCAGCTTAGTTAGTCGCACAGATACGCAGTATTTT
once	TRBV29-1	TRBJ1-2	-	CSVDVGSGTF	-
-	TRBV6-5	TRBJ1-2	-	CASSKRTVRNYGYTF	TGTGCCAGCAGTAAACGGACAGTAAGAAACTATGGCTACACCTTC
-	TRBV6-1	TRBJ1-1	-	CASSPEGMSEAFF	TGTGCCAGCAGCCCAGAGGGGATGTCTGAAGCTTTCTTT
-	TRBV5-8	TRBJ2-2	-	CASSPGGGANTGELFF	TGTGCCAGCAGCCCAGGAGGGGGGGCGAACACCGGGGAGCTGTTTTTT
once	TRBV7-9	TRBJ2-1	-	CASSSIGGREQFF	TGTGCCAGCAGCTCCATTGGTGGGCGGGAGCAGTTCTTC
-	TRBV25-1	TRBJ2-1	-	CASRGGANEQFF	TGTGCCAGCAGGGGGGGGGCCAATGAGCAGTTCTTC
-	TRBV5-1	TRBJ2-1	TRBD2	CASSFGGLAVGEQFF	TGCGCCAGCAGCTTCGGAGGACTAGCGGTAGGTGAGCAGTTCTTC
-	TRBV11-2	TRBJ1-2	-	CASSPAGRPHGYTF	TGTGCCAGCAGCCCGGCTGGGCGACCCCATGGCTACACCTTC
once	TRBV5-4	TRBJ2-7	TRBD1	CASSSRGGQGISYEQYF	TGTGCCAGCAGCTCCCGAGGGGGACAGGGTATTTCCTACGAGCAGTACTTC
-	TRBV7-3	TRBJ2-1	TRBD2	CASSPPPMGLAVPEQFF	TGTGCCAGCAGCCCTCCCCCGATGGGACTAGCGGTACCAGAGCAGTTCTTC
-	TRBV25-1	TRBJ2-2	-	CASSGINTGELFF	TGTGCCAGCAGTGGGATTAACACCGGGGAGCTGTTTTTT
-	TRBV28	TRBJ1-3	-	CASSLFEGPSSGNTIYF	TGTGCCAGCAGTTTATTCGAGGGGCCGAGCTCTGGAAACACCATATATTTT
-	TRBV15	TRBJ1-5	-	CATSREAYNQPQHF	TGTGCCACCAGCAGAGAAGCCTACAATCAGCCCCAGCATTTT
-	TRBV7-9	TRBJ2-5	TRBD1	CASSLGTGGETQYF	TGTGCCAGCAGCTTAGGGACAGGGGGCGAGACCCAGTACTTC
-	TRBV6-6	TRBJ1-1	-	CASSQTNTEAFF	TGTGCCAGCAGCCAAACGAACACTGAAGCTTTCTTT
-	TRBV10-1	TRBJ2-1	TRBD1	CASSETGQGYNEQFF	TGCGCCAGCAGTGAGACCGGACAGGGCTACAATGAGCAGTTCTTC
-	TRBV2	TRBJ2-1	TRBD2	CASKLAGLEGEQFF	TGTGCCAGCAAACTAGCGGGGTTGGAAGGGGAGCAGTTCTTC
-	TRBV10-3	TRBJ2-1	TRBD2	CAIKLAGGEQFF	TGTGCCATCAAACTAGCGGGAGGTGAGCAGTTCTTC